This T cell receptor (beta chain) comes out of a study of cytomegalovirus exposure and HLA in healthy donors. Trimming shortened V by 6 bases and J by 8 bases, and 17 bases separated the two germline ends. Germline assignment: CDR1 SGHDT and CDR2 YYEEEE. CDR3 length: 13 residues. This PCR relied on a set of 60 Vbeta primers and 13 Jbeta primers. Repertoires were generated with immunoSEQ multiplex PCR, while TCRdb's copy carries only in-frame clones and drops some. Of some 120,000 clones listed, about 80% are singletons. This sequence joins TRBV5-6 and TRBJ1-1; D not resolved. This TCR was recovered from a man aged 25-45 years in good health and CMV-seronegative. The sequencing sample was made of PBMCs. The CDR3 loop is CASNLGGGPEAFF. The CDR3 coding sequence is TGTGCCAGCAATCTGGGAGGCGGACCGGAAGCTTTCTTT.